Included here is one T cell receptor (beta chain) sequence, with context. Its matching antigen is unknown. MiXCR was run by TCRdb on the 5' RACE reads, yielding one entry per CDR3 protein. The repertoire includes 150,000 to 200,000 distinct CDR3 sequences, around 15% of them detected once, and about 14% sits in the top ten. This sample was included in a study of T-cell memory formation after mild COVID-19. Overall study findings and caveats: Contracting CD4+ clones lay largely in CM and EM, with CD8+ ones residing in EMRA.

Sequencing was carried out using PBMCs or a T cell subset sorted from them (not recorded which). This clonotype was sampled from an adult woman who had mild COVID-19 (a few samples of this study predate the infection). Cell type and time point are not known.

The CDR3 DNA is TGCAGTGCTAGAGATGCCGAGATACTCCCAGATACGCAGTATTTT. This sequence encodes CSARDAEILPDTQYF. The V call is TRBV20-1, the J call TRBJ2-3, with D hard to call. CDR1 and CDR2 (germline): DFQATT, SNEGSKA (reference sequence). V lost 0 bases and J 4 bases, leaving 14 bases between the germline ends. The CDR3 has 15 amino acids.